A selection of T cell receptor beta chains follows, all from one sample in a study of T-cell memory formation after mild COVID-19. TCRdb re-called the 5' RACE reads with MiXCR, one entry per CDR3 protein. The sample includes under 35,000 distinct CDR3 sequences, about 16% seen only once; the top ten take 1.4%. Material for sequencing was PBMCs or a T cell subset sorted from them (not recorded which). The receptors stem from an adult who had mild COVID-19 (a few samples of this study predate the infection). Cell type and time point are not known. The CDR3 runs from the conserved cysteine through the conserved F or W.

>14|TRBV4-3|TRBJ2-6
CASSQELEINVLTF
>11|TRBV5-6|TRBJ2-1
CASSGRGEQFF
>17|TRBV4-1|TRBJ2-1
CASSQGAWRSSYNEQFF
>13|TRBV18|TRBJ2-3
CASSPPTTDTQYF
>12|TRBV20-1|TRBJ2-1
CSVGLGNNEQFF
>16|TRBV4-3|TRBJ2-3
CASSRGTSGRADTQYF
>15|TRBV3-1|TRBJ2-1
CASSQSGGARNEQFF
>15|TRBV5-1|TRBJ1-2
CASSPSRGSNYGYTF
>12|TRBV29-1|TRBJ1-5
CSVSAGNQPQHF
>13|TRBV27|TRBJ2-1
CASSYSSSGGQFF
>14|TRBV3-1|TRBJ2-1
CASSLWGGQYEQFF
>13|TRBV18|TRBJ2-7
CASSLQQGAEQYF
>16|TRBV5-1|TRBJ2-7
CASSLDGTGFSYEQYF
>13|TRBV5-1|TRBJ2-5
CASSLELSGTQYF
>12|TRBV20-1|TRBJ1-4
CSARDLNEKLFF
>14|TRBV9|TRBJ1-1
CASSVGSSGRGAFF
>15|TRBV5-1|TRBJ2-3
CASRSQPGGEDTQYF
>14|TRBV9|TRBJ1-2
CASAVGGGNYGYTF
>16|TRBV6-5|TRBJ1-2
CASSTRGVRAAYGYTF
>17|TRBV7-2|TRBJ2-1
CASSPRLAGGLEGEQFF
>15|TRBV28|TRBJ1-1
CASRDGQGLVIEAFF
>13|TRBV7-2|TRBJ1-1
CASSRGVNTEAFF
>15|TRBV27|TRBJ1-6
CASRPQTGSISPLHF
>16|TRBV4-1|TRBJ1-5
CASSHVSGQGNQPQHF
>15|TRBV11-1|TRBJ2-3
CASSLVTTGADTQYF
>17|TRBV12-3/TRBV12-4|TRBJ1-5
CASSLSIGGKSNQPQHF
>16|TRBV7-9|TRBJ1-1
CASSSGGEGATTEAFF
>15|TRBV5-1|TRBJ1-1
CASSLAGQGSTEAFF
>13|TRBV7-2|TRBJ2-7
CASSWLDRYEQYF
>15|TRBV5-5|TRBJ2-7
CASSLGGTGLYEQYF
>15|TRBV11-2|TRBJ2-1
CASSRLAGEGNEQFF
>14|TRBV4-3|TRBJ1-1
CASRLGRTNTEAFF
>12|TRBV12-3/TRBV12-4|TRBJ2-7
CASSLVRDRKYF
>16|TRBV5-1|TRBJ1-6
CASSISGQGTNSPLHF